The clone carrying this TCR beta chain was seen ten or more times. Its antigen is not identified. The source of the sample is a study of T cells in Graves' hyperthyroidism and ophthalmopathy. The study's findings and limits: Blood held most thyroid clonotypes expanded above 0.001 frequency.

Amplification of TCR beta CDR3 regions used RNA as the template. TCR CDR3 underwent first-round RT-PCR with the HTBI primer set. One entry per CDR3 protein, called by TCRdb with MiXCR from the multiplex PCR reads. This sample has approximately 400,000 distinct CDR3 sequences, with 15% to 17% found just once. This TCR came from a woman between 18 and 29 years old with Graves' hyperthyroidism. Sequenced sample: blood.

The CDR3 DNA sequence: TGTGCCAGCAGTGACGGGGATCCTAACTATGGCTACACCTTC. Translation: CASSDGDPNYGYTF. The chain has TRBV27 and TRBJ1-2; D remains unclear. CDR1 and CDR2 (germline): MNHEY, SMNVEV (reference sequence). This CDR3 region has 14 residues. The ends were cut back, 5 bases at V and 0 bases at J, with 10 bases in the middle.